This is a list of T cell receptor beta chains from one sample in a study of CD8 T cells in Susac syndrome. TCRdb reanalysed the immunoSEQ multiplex PCR reads using MiXCR and keeps one entry per CDR3 protein. The sample includes some 22,000 distinct CDR3 sequences, 85% to 95% of them seen just once. Sequenced material: CD8+ T cells from PBMCs. The receptors shown here come from a human donor in good health. Each CDR3 is given with its conserved first and last residue. Each record gives: V gene, J gene, clone size, D gene, CDR3 protein, CDR3 DNA. A D gene is named only where the DNA matches it firmly. Clone size is given for some rows only: seen once, a few or many times, or a class if the clone is expanded.

TRBV6-4,TRBJ1-1,NA,TRBD1,CASSPRTDRASNTEAFF,TGTGCCAGCAGTCCACGTACCGACAGGGCTTCGAACACTGAAGCTTTCTTT
TRBV27,TRBJ2-4,NA,NA,CASSSHSPKDIQYF,TGTGCCAGCAGTTCCCATTCCCCTAAGGACATTCAGTACTTC
TRBV11-2,TRBJ2-1,NA,NA,CASSPAGRGDEQFF,TGTGCCAGCAGCCCCGCCGGCAGGGGCGATGAGCAGTTCTTC
TRBV4-3,TRBJ1-1,NA,TRBD1,CASSQLGQINTEAFF,TGCGCCAGCAGCCAACTGGGACAGATAAACACTGAAGCTTTCTTT
TRBV12-3/TRBV12-4,TRBJ1-2,NA,NA,CASSLGSVGSIMARYGYTF,TGTGCCAGCAGTCTTGGATCCGTCGGAAGTATTATGGCCCGCTATGGCTACACCTTC
TRBV6-6,TRBJ1-1,NA,NA,CASSYRGREAFF,TGTGCCAGCAGTTACCGGGGCCGTGAAGCTTTCTTT
TRBV28,TRBJ2-1,NA,NA,CASSLGFMGGPPSYNEQFF,TGTGCCAGCAGTTTGGGATTCATGGGGGGCCCCCCAAGCTACAATGAGCAGTTCTTC
TRBV4-1,TRBJ1-6,NA,NA,CASSQEPTVNSPLHF,TGCGCCAGCAGCCAAGAACCCACGGTGAATTCACCCCTCCACTTT
TRBV7-6,TRBJ2-5,few,NA,CASSPRGRETQYF,TGTGCCAGCAGTCCCAGGGGCAGGGAGACCCAGTACTTC
TRBV20-1,TRBJ2-7,NA,NA,CSARDRGARQYF,TGCAGTGCTAGAGATCGGGGGGCCCGGCAGTACTTC
TRBV7-6,TRBJ2-1,NA,NA,CASSPEIWDERFF,TGTGCCAGCAGCCCGGAGATCTGGGATGAGCGGTTCTTC
TRBV2,TRBJ2-2,NA,NA,CASQLPGELFF,TGTGCTTCACAGTTACCCGGGGAGCTGTTTTTT
TRBV29-1,TRBJ2-1,NA,NA,CSVEGSRVRVNNEQFF,TGCAGCGTTGAAGGTTCCAGGGTGAGGGTGAATAATGAGCAGTTCTTC
TRBV9,TRBJ1-1,NA,NA,CASSVGGTPTTTEAFF,TGTGCCAGCAGCGTAGGTGGGACACCCACGACTACTGAAGCTTTCTTT
TRBV27,TRBJ1-2,NA,NA,CASSSGSGYTF,TGTGCCAGCAGTTCTGGATCGGGCTACACCTTC
TRBV20-1,TRBJ2-1,NA,TRBD2,CSARPTTLTSPGGRNEQFF,TGCAGTGCTAGACCTACTACACTTACTAGCCCGGGGGGGAGGAATGAGCAGTTCTTC
TRBV27,TRBJ2-2,NA,NA,CASSLANTGELFF,TGTGCCAGCAGTCTGGCAAACACCGGGGAGCTGTTTTTT
TRBV7-9,TRBJ2-2,NA,TRBD2,CASTESGGPAAGELFF,TGTGCCAGCACGGAGAGCGGGGGGCCGGCGGCCGGGGAGCTGTTTTTT
TRBV15,TRBJ1-4,NA,TRBD1,CATSTTAPAIGTANEKLFF,TGTGCCACCAGCACAACTGCGCCCGCGATCGGGACAGCTAATGAAAAACTGTTTTTT
TRBV12-3/TRBV12-4,TRBJ1-1,NA,TRBD1,CASSLYRGTEAFF,TGTGCCAGCAGTTTATACAGGGGCACTGAAGCTTTCTTT
TRBV3-1,TRBJ2-3,NA,NA,CASSQRRDTQYF,TGTGCCAGCAGCCAAAGAAGAGATACGCAGTATTTT
TRBV5-1,TRBJ2-1,few,NA,CASSLGAGAMDEQFF,TGCGCCAGCAGCTTGGGGGCAGGGGCGATGGATGAGCAGTTCTTC
TRBV27,TRBJ1-1,NA,NA,CASSWVADTEAFF,TGTGCCAGCAGTTGGGTAGCCGACACTGAAGCTTTCTTT
TRBV11-2,TRBJ2-7,NA,TRBD2,CASSNGRAYEQYF,TGTGCCAGCAGCAACGGGAGGGCCTACGAGCAGTACTTC
TRBV20-1,TRBJ2-2,NA,NA,CSASPEPTGELFF,TGCAGTGCTTCCCCAGAGCCCACCGGGGAGCTGTTTTTT
TRBV13,TRBJ2-1,NA,TRBD2,CASSLEAGGPGDEQFF,TGTGCCAGCAGCTTAGAAGCGGGGGGGCCTGGAGATGAGCAGTTCTTC
TRBV27,TRBJ2-1,NA,NA,CASSLSAFGGSYNEQFF,TGTGCCAGCAGTTTATCTGCTTTCGGGGGCTCCTACAATGAGCAGTTCTTC
TRBV14,TRBJ2-7,NA,NA,CASSQGTGVPYEQYF,TGTGCCAGCAGCCAAGGTACGGGGGTCCCCTACGAGCAGTACTTC
TRBV7-9,TRBJ2-1,NA,TRBD2,CASSPQTSGLYNEQFF,TGTGCCAGCAGCCCTCAGACTAGCGGGCTTTACAATGAGCAGTTCTTC
TRBV29-1,TRBJ1-1,NA,NA,CSVPTGNTEAFF,TGCAGCGTTCCGACCGGCAACACTGAAGCTTTCTTT
TRBV2,TRBJ2-1,NA,TRBD1,CASSPGTGVANEQFF,TGTGCCAGCAGTCCCGGGACAGGTGTTGCTAATGAGCAGTTCTTC
TRBV7-8,TRBJ2-7,NA,TRBD2,CASSLVRTSSYEQYF,TGTGCCAGCAGCTTAGTCCGGACTAGCTCCTACGAGCAGTACTTC
TRBV6-2/TRBV6-3,TRBJ2-1,NA,TRBD2,CASSSRLAGDSPYNEQFF,TGTGCCAGCAGTTCCCGACTAGCGGGGGATAGCCCCTACAATGAGCAGTTCTTC
TRBV5-1,TRBJ2-3,NA,TRBD1,CASSLGDREIPSTDTQYF,TGCGCCAGCAGCTTGGGGGACAGGGAGATCCCTAGCACAGATACGCAGTATTTT
TRBV29-1,TRBJ2-7,once,TRBD1,CSAGQAHEQYF,TGCAGCGCCGGACAGGCCCACGAGCAGTACTTC
TRBV2,TRBJ2-7,NA,NA,CASRGSSYEQYF,TGTGCCAGCAGGGGATCTTCCTACGAGCAGTACTTC
TRBV6-2/TRBV6-3,TRBJ2-7,NA,NA,CASSFSGPYEQYF,TGTGCCAGCAGCTTTAGCGGACCATACGAGCAGTACTTC
TRBV29-1,TRBJ2-5,NA,NA,CSVGPGLGDQETQYF,TGCAGCGTTGGCCCGGGATTGGGGGACCAAGAGACCCAGTACTTC
TRBV21-1,TRBJ1-1,NA,NA,CASSNWLGGTEAFF,TGTGCCAGCAGCAATTGGTTGGGGGGAACTGAAGCTTTCTTT
TRBV5-1,TRBJ1-2,NA,NA,CASSSGSSYGYTF,TGCGCCAGCAGCTCGGGTAGCTCCTATGGCTACACCTTC
TRBV19,TRBJ2-1,NA,NA,CASSRLEEQFF,TGTGCCAGTAGTCGACTAGAGGAGCAGTTCTTC
TRBV14,TRBJ1-2,NA,NA,CASSQEQGRFSVDYGYTF,TGTGCCAGCAGCCAAGAGCAGGGGAGATTCAGTGTTGACTATGGCTACACCTTC
TRBV6-4,TRBJ1-6,NA,NA,CASSDSGQNNSPLHF,TGTGCCAGCAGTGACTCGGGACAAAATAATTCACCCCTCCACTTT
TRBV25-1,TRBJ1-1,NA,NA,CASHDSRGELVTEAFF,TGTGCCAGCCATGATTCAAGGGGGGAGCTGGTTACTGAAGCTTTCTTT
TRBV13,TRBJ1-6,NA,NA,CASSLGQGGYSPLHF,TGTGCCAGCAGCTTAGGACAGGGAGGTTATTCACCCCTCCACTTT
TRBV13,TRBJ2-5,NA,TRBD2,CASSPQGGGQETQYF,TGTGCCAGCAGCCCTCAAGGCGGGGGACAAGAGACCCAGTACTTC